This T cell receptor beta chain was sequenced in a study of spatial heterogeneity in lung cancer. TCRdb fed the 5' RACE reads into MiXCR, producing one record per CDR3 protein. There are about 13,000 distinct CDR3 sequences in the sample; over 4.5% occur only once, and approximately 26% lies in the top ten. Germline assignment: CDR1 SGHDN and CDR2 FVKESK. The CDR3 spans 15 residues. Trimming stripped 0 bases from V and 4 bases from J, with 7 bases between. Time point of the sample: sample taken at primary tumor resection. Unsorted tumor, nontumor lung tissue or cryopreserved PBMC supplied the whole RNA. Study-level points and caveats: The number of expanded tumor alpha and beta chains correlated with mutation number.

The sample holds many counts of this clonotype. No antigen is known for it. This rearrangement joins TRBV14 to TRBJ1-6; no firm D call. The sample was lung tumor tissue, taken at surgery. This sequence originates from a male donor with early-stage non-small cell lung cancer. CDR3 loop: CASSQDAVYNSPLHF. CDR3 DNA sequence: TGTGCCAGCAGCCAAGATGCGGTGTATAATTCACCCCTCCACTTT.